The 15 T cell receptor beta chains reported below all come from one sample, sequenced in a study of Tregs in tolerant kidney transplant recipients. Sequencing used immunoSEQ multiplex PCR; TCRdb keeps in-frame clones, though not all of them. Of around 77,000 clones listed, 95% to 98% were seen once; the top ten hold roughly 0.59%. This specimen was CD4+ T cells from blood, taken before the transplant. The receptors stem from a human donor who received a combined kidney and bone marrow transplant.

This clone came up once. For the CDR3, the DNA is TGCGCCAGCAGGGCGGGGGGCAGCACAGATACGCAGTATTTT. This encodes CASRAGGSTDTQYF. The chain joins TRBV5-1 to TRBJ2-3, with 8 bases fitting TRBD2. Germline V gives CDR1 SGHRS, CDR2 YFSETQ. This CDR3 has 14 amino acids. The junction had 2 bases not matched to a gene; V was cut back by 5 bases and J by 0 bases.

The CDR3, as DNA: TGCAGCGTTGACTTGGCAGGGGGACAAGGGGTTCGCGGCTACACCTTC. It specifies CSVDLAGGQGVRGYTF. V and J are TRBV29-1 and TRBJ1-2; 7 bases are a match to TRBD1. With 3 bases clipped from V and 8 bases from J, the junction kept 18 bases outside the gene matches. Germline V gene lookup returns CDR1 SQVTM and CDR2 ANQGSEA. CDR3 length: 16 residues.

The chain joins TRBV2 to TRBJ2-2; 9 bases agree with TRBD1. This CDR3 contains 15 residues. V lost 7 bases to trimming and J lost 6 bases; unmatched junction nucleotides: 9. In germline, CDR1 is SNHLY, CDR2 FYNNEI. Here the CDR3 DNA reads TGTGCCAGCATCCGGGACAGGGATCATCCCGGGGAGCTGTTTTTT. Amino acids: CASIRDRDHPGELFF.

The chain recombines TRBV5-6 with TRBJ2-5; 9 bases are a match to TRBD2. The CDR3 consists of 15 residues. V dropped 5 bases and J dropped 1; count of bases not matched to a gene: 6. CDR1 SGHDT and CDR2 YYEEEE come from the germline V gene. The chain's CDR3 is CASRRLADFQETQYF. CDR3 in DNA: TGTGCCAGCAGAAGACTAGCGGACTTCCAAGAGACCCAGTACTTC.

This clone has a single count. CDR3: CASSLHGGSGGMGETQYF. CDR3 coding DNA: TGTGCCAGCAGCTTACACGGGGGAAGCGGGGGGATGGGGGAGACCCAGTACTTC. The V call is TRBV7-3, the J call TRBJ2-5; 9 bases align to TRBD2. The CDR3 totals 18 residues. CDR1 and CDR2 from the germline V gene are SGHTA and FQGTGA. V shed 2 bases and J 5 bases; nucleotides not matched to a gene: 15.

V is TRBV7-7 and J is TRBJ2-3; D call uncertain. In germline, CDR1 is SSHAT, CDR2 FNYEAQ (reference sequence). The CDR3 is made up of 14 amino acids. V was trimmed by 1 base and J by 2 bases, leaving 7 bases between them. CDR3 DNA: TGTGCCAGCAGCTTAGGAGGAGCCACAGATACGCAGTATTTT. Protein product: CASSLGGATDTQYF.

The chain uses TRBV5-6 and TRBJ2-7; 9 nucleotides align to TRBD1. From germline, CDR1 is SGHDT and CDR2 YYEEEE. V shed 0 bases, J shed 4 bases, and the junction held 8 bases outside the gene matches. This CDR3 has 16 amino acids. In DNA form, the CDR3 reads TGTGCCAGCAGCTTGGGGCCCGGGACAGGGAGTTACGAGCAGTACTTC. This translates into CASSLGPGTGSYEQYF.

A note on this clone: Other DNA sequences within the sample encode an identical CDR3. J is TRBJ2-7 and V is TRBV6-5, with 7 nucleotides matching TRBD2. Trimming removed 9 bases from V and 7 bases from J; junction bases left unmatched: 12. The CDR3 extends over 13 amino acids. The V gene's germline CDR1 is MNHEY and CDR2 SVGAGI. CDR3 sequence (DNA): TGTGCCAGTGGGCGAGAGCGGGGCTATGAGCAGTACTTC. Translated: CASGRERGYEQYF.

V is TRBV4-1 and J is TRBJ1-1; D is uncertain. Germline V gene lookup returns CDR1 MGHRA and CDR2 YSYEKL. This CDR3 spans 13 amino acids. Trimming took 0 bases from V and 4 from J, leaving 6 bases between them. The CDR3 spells CASSQEPGTEAFF. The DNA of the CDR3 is TGCGCCAGCAGCCAAGAACCAGGCACTGAAGCTTTCTTT.

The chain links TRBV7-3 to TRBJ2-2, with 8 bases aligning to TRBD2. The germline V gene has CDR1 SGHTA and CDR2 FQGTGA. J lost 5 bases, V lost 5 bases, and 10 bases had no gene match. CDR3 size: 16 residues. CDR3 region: CASSPYSGKGTGELFF. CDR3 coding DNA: TGTGCCAGCAGCCCCTATAGCGGGAAAGGAACCGGGGAGCTGTTTTTT.

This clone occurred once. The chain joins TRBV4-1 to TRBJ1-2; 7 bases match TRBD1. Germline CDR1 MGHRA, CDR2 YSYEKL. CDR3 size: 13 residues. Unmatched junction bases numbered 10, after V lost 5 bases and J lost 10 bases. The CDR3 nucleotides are TGCGCCAGCAGCATTATCATCGACAGGGACTACACCTTC. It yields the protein CASSIIIDRDYTF.

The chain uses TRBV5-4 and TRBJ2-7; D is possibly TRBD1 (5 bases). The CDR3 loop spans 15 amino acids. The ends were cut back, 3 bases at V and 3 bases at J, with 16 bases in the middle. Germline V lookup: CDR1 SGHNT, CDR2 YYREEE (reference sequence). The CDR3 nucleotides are TGTGCCAGCAGCTACAATCAGGAACAGGTCTACGAGCAGTACTTC. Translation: CASSYNQEQVYEQYF.

This CDR3 is CAISESGTGVRNEQYF. Here the CDR3 DNA reads TGTGCCATCAGTGAGTCGGGGACAGGGGTAAGGAACGAGCAGTACTTC. The gene calls are TRBV10-3 and TRBJ2-7, with 10 bases lining up with TRBD1. Trimming cost V 0 bases and J 5 bases; bases outside gene matches: 7. Germline V CDR1 and CDR2: ENHRY, SYGVKD. The CDR3 sequence is 16 residues long.

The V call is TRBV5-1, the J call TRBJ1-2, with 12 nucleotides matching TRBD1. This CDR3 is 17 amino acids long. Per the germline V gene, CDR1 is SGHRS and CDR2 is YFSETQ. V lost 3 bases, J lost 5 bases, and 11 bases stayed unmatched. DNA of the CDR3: TGCGCCAGCAGCTCGGGACAGGGGGCGTCTATCGCTTATGGCTACACCTTC. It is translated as CASSSGQGASIAYGYTF.

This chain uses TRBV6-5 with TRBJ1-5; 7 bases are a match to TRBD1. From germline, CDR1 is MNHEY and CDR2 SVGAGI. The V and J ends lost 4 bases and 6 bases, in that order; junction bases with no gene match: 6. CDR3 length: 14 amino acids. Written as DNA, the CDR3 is TGTGCCAGCAGTTTGAAGGGGGCGGGTCAGCCCCAGCATTTT. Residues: CASSLKGAGQPQHF.